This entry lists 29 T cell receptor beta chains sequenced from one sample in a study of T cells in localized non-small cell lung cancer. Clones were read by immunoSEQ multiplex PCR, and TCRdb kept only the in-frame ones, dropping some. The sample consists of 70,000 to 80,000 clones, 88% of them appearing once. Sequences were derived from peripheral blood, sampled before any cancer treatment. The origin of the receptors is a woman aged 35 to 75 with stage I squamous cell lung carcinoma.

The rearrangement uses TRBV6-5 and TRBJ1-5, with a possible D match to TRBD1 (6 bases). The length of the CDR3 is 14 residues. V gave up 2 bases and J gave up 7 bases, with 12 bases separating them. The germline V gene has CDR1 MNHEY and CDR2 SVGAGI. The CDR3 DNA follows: TGTGCCAGCAGTTACCGTAAAGGGGGGCAGCCCCAGCATTTT. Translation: CASSYRKGGQPQHF.

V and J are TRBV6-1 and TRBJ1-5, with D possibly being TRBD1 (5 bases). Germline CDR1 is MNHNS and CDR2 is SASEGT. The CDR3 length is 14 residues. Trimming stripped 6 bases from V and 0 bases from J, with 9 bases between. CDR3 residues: CASRLDTSNQPQHF. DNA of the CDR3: TGTGCCAGCAGGTTGGACACTAGCAATCAGCCCCAGCATTTT.

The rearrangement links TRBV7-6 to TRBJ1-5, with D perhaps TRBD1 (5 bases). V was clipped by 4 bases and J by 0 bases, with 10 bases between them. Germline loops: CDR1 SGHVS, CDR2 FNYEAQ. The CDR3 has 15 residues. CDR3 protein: CASSWGTGSNQPQHF. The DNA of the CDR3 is TGTGCCAGCAGCTGGGGGACCGGTAGCAATCAGCCCCAGCATTTT.

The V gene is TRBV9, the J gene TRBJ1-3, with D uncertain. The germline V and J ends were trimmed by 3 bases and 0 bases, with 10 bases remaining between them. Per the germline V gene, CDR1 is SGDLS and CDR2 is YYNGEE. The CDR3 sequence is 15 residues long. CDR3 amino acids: CASSAEGFSGNTIYF. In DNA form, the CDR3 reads TGTGCCAGCAGCGCCGAAGGATTCTCTGGAAACACCATATATTTT.

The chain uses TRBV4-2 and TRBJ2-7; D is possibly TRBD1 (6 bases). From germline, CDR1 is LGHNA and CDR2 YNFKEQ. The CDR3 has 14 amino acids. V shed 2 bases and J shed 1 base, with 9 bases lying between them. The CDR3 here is CASSQTQGSYEQYF. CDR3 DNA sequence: TGTGCCAGCAGCCAAACCCAGGGGTCCTACGAGCAGTACTTC.

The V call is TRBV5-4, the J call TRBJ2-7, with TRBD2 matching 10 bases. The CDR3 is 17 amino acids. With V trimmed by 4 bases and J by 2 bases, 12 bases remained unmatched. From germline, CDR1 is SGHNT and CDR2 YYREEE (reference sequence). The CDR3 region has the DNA TGTGCCAGCAGCACGATTAACGGACTAGCGGCGACCTACGAGCAGTACTTC. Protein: CASSTINGLAATYEQYF. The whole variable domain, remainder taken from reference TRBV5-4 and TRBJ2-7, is ETGVTQSPTHLIKTRGQQVTLRCSSQSGHNTVSWYQQALGQGPQFIFQYYREEENGRGNFPPRFSGLQFPNYSSELNVNALELDDSALYLCASSTINGLAATYEQYFGPGTRLTVT.

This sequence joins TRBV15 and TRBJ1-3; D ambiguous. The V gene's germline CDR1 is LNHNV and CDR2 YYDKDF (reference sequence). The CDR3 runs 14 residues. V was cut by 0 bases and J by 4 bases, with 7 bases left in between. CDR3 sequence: CATSRDLWGNTIYF. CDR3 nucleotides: TGTGCCACCAGCAGAGATCTGTGGGGAAACACCATATATTTT.

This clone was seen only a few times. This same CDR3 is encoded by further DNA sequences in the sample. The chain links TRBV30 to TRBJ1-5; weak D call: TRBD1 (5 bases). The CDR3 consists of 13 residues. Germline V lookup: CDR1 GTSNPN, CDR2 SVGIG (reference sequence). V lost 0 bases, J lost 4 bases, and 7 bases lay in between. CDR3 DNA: TGTGCCTGGAGTGTCCAGGGTAATCAGCCCCAGCATTTT. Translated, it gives CAWSVQGNQPQHF.

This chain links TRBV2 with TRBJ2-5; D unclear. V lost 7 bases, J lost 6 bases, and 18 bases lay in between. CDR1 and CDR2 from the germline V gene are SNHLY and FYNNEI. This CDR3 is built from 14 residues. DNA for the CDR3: TGTGCCAGCACCTTCCCGGGCGAGAAGAAGACCCAGTACTTC. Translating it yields CASTFPGEKKTQYF.

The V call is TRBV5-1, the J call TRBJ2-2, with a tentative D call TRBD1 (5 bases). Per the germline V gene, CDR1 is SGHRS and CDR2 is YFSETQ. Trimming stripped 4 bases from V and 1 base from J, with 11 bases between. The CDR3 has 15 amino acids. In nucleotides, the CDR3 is TGCGCCAGCAGCCCCCTCACAGGGAACACCGGGGAGCTGTTTTTT. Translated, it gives CASSPLTGNTGELFF.

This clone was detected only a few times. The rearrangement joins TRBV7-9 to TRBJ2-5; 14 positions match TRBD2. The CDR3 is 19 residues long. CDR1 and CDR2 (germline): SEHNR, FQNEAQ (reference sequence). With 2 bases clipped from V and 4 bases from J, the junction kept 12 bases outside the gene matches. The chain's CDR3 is CASSLPMTSGGARGETQYF. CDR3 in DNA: TGTGCCAGCAGCTTACCCATGACTAGCGGGGGGGCACGTGGAGAGACCCAGTACTTC.

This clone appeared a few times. In nucleotides, the CDR3 is TGCGCCAGCAGCTTGGATCCCACAGTAATGCGCTATGGCTACACCTTC. Protein sequence: CASSLDPTVMRYGYTF. V and J are TRBV5-1 and TRBJ1-2, with unresolved D. Trimming cost V 0 bases and J 4 bases, with 16 bases left between them. In germline, CDR1 is SGHRS, CDR2 YFSETQ. There are 16 residues in the CDR3.

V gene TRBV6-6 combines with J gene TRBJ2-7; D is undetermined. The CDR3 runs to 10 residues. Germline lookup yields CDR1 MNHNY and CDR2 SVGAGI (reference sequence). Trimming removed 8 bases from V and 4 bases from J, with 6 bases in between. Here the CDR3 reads CASPLYEQYF. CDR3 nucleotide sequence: TGTGCCAGCCCCTTGTACGAGCAGTACTTC.

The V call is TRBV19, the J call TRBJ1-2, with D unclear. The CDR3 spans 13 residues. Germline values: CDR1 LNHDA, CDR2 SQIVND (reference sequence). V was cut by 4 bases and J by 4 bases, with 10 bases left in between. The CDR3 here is CASSKQAFYGYTF. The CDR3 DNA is TGTGCCAGTAGTAAGCAGGCCTTCTATGGCTACACCTTC. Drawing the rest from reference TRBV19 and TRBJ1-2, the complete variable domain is DGGITQSPKYLFRKEGQNVTLSCEQNLNHDAMYWYRQDPGQGLRLIYYSQIVNDFQKGDIAEGYSVSREKKESFPLTVTSAQKNPTAFYLCASSKQAFYGYTFGSGTRLTVV.

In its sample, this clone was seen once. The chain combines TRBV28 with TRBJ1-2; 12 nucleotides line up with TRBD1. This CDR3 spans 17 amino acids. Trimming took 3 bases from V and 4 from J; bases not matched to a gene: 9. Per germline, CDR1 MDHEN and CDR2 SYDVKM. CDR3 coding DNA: TGTGCCAGCAGTTTGGGGACAGGGGGCGCATTGGGCTATGGCTACACCTTC. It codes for CASSLGTGGALGYGYTF.

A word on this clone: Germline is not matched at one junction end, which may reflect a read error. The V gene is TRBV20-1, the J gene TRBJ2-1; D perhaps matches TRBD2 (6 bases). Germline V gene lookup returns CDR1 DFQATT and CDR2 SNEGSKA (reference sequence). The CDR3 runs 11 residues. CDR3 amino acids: CSARGGKEQFF. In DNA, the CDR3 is TGCAGTGCCAGAGGAGGGAAGGAGCAGTTCTTC.

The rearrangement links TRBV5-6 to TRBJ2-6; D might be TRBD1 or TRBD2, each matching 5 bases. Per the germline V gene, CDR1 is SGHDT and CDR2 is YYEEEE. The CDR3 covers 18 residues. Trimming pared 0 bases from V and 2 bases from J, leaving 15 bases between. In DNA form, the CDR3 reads TGTGCCAGCAGCTTGGCTGGGCTGAGGGGAACTGGGGCCAACGTCCTGACTTTC. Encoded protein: CASSLAGLRGTGANVLTF.

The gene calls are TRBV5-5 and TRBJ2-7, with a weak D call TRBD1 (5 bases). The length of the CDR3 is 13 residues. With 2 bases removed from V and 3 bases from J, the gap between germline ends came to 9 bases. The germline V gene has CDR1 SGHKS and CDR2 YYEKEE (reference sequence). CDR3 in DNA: TGTGCCAGCAGCTTTCAGGGTAACTACGAGCAGTACTTC. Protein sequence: CASSFQGNYEQYF.

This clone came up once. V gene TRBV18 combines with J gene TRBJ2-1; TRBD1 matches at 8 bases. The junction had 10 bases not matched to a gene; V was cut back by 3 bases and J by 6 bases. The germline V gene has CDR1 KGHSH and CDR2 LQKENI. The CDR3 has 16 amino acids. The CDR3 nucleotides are TGTGCCAGCTCACCCCTGTCCCAGGGGGCGGGCAATGAGCAGTTCTTC. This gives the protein CASSPLSQGAGNEQFF.

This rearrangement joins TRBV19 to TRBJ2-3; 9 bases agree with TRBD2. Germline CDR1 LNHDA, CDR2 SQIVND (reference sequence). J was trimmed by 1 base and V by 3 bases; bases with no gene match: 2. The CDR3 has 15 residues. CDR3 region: CASSIVAGGTDTQYF. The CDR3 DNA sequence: TGTGCCAGTAGTATTGTAGCGGGGGGCACAGATACGCAGTATTTT.

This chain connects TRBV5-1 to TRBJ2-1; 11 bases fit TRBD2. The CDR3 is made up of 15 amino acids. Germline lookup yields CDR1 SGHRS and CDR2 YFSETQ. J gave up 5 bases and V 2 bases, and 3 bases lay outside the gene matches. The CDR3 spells CASSFRLAGNNEQFF. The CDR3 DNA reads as TGCGCCAGCAGCTTTCGACTAGCGGGAAACAATGAGCAGTTCTTC.

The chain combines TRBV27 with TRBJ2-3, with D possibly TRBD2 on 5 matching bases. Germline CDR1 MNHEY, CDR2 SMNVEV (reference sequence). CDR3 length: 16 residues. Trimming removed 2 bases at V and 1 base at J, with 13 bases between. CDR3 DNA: TGTGCCAGCAGTTTAAGAGGGAGACTTGGCACAGATACGCAGTATTTT. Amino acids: CASSLRGRLGTDTQYF.

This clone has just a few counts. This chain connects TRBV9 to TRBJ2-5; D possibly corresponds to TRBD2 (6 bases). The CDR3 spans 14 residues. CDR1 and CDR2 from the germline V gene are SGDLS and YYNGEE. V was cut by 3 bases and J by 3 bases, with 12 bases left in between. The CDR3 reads CASSEMGLKETQYF. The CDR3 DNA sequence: TGTGCCAGCAGCGAGATGGGACTGAAAGAGACCCAGTACTTC.

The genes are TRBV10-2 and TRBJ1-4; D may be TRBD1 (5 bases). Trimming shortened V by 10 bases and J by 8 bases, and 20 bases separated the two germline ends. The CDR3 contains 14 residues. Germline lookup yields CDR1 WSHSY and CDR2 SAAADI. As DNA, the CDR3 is TGCGCCACCTCTTCCGGGGCCCTCGGAGAAAAACTGTTTTTT. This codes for CATSSGALGEKLFF.

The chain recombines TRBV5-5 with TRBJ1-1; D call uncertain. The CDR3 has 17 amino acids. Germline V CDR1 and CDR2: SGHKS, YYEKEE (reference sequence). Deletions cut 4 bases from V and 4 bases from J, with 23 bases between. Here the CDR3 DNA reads TGTGCCAGCAGCCCCGGGGAGTACCGAGCGTGGAGCACTGAAGCTTTCTTT. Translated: CASSPGEYRAWSTEAFF.

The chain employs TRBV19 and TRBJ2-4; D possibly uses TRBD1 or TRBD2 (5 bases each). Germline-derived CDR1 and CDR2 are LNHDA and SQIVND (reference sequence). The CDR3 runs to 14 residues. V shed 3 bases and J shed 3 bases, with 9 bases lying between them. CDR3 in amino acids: CASSMGVDKNIQYF. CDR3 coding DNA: TGTGCCAGTAGTATGGGGGTGGACAAAAACATTCAGTACTTC.

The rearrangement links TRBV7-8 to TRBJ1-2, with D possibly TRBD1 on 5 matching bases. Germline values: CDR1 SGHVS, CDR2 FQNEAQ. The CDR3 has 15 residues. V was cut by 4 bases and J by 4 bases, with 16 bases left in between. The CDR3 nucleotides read TGTGCCAGCAGCTCAGACGTTCAGGGCCCCTATGGCTACACCTTC. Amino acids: CASSSDVQGPYGYTF.

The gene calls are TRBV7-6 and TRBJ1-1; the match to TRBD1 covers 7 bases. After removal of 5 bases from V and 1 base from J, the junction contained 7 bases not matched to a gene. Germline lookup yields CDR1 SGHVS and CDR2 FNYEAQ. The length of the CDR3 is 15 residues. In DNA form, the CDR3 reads TGTGCCAGCAGCCTAGGGACAGCCAGGAACACTGAAGCTTTCTTT. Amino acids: CASSLGTARNTEAFF.

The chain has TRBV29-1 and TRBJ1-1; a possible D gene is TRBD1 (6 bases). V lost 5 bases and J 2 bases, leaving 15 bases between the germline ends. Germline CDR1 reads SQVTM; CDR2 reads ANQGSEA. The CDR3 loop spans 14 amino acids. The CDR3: CSVSPPGHNTEAFF. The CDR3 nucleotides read TGCAGCGTTTCACCACCGGGACATAACACTGAAGCTTTCTTT.